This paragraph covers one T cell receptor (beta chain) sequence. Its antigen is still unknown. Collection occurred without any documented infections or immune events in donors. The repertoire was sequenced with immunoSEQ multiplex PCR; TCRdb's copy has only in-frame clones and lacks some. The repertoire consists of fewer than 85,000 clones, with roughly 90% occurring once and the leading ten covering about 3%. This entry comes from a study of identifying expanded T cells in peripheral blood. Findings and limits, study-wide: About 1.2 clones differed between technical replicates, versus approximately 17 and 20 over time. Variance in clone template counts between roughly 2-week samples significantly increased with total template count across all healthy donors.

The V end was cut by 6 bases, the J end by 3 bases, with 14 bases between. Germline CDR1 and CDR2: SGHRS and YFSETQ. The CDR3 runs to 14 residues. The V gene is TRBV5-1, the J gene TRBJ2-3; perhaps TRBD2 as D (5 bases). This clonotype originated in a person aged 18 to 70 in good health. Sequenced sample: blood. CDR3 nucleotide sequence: TGCGCCAGCAACAGAGAGGGAAGGACAGATACGCAGTATTTT. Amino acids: CASNREGRTDTQYF.